This T cell receptor beta chain was sequenced for a study of T cell clones after liver transplantation (dated by TCRdb to the late 2010s). For the study in its entirety: The samples were obtained from ITN030ST, a randomized trial that attempted immunosuppression withdrawal within 2 years after liver transplantation. The study cohort included 8 liver transplant recipients, of whom 3 were classified as tolerant and 5 as non-tolerant. Donor-reactive T cell clones were identified using TCRbeta sequencing after a pre-transplant mixed lymphocyte reaction and were then followed in post-transplant blood. As an antigen-independent comparator for the donor-reactive sequences, third party-reactive TCRbeta sequences from pre-transplant MLRs were identified as well. Subjects received no induction therapy and standard immunosuppression until randomization at 12-24 months post-transplant. Of the eight recipients, three were HCV-positive, while the remaining recipients had been transplanted for non-autoimmune, non-viral indications. Blood samples were collected pre-transplant, then pre-randomization ahead of withdrawal, and finally post-randomization once withdrawal had either been completed or failed. Tolerance was defined as complete withdrawal of immunosuppression for at least one year without a rise in liver enzymes beyond twice the upper limit of normal. Beyond this particular receptor, the publication reports: Because no allograft tissue specimens were available, donor-reactive T cells may have migrated into the graft instead of being deleted. In 5 of 8 subjects, circulating donor-reactive CD4 TCRbeta sequences decreased significantly after transplant, regardless of tolerance or HCV status. The decline in donor-reactive sequences exceeded the decline in third party-reactive sequences, suggesting partial antigen-specific deletion that was unrelated to withdrawal success. After accounting for repertoire turnover, donor-reactive detection was significantly reduced in 7 of 8 subjects for CD4 and 8 of 8 for CD8. In a couple of subjects, low numbers of available donor cells limited the measurable donor-reactive repertoire. Because of small, heterogeneous patient numbers and non-standardized post-transplant time points, the conclusions were only preliminary.

Using immunoSEQ, frozen genomic DNA was subjected to high-throughput TCRbeta CDR3 sequencing, a process that included PCR amplification, mapping, bias correction and internal controls. The original methods were these. Only productive rearrangements were retained, with each unique TCRbeta sequence defined by its CDR3 nucleotide sequence together with its V and J gene. Donor-reactive sequences required at least 5-fold expansion in CFSE-low cells versus unstimulated pre-transplant cells and at least 0.01% frequency. Per-subject minimum frequency thresholds, based on the lowest-template unstimulated sample, ensured at least 90% detection power. Repertoire turnover was measured by Jensen-Shannon divergence between the top 1000 TCRbeta sequences post- and pre-transplant. Changes in detection of donor-reactive sequences were assessed with two-sided Fisher's exact tests. TCRdb mirrors the immuneACCESS table, restricted to in-frame sequences. Some clones are absent from its copies; in checked studies, under half trace to an unresolved V gene, and the reason for the others is unknown. Clonal size and the V and J genes are those of that table, whereas D and trimming came from the DNA. The sample includes some 80,000 clones, with 84% observed a single time. Of the sample, about 2% falls within the top ten clones.

Concerning this clone: Its cognate antigen has yet to be identified. The sample holds no much larger clone one base away, and base qualities are not on file.

Unstimulated PBMCs, after thawing, were stained for CD3, CD4 and CD8 and then FACS-sorted into CD3+CD4+ and CD3+CD8+ populations. Each of the 8 studied subjects was randomized to immunosuppression withdrawal. The Qiagen DNeasy Blood and Tissue Kit was used to isolate genomic DNA. V is cut back by 8 bases and J by 6 bases, with 8 bases in the junction unmatched. In the germline V gene, CDR1 corresponds to SGHDN and CDR2 to FVKESK. There are 13 amino acids in the CDR3, from cysteine to phenylalanine inclusive. Only the CDR3 DNA stays, 39 bases, in frame from base 1. The chain is encoded by TRBV14 joined to TRBJ2-3, with 7 middle bases fitting TRBD1. The TCR originated in a human patient who received a liver transplant. It is possible that, after a transplant, some T cells come from the graft donor. The specimen comprised CD4+ T cells from blood, sampled less than 50 months after liver transplant. The DNA sequence is as follows: TGTGCCAGCTCCGACAGGGTTAGTGATACGCAGTATTTT. The translation is CASSDRVSDTQYF.